Here is one TCR beta chain with its context. Its antigen is as yet unknown. Sequencing used immunoSEQ multiplex PCR; TCRdb keeps in-frame clones, though not all of them. Among about 980,000 clones, 70% to 85% were seen once, and the ten largest hold approximately 1.5%. The sample is drawn from a study of shared clonotypes between healthy human individuals. Study outcomes and limitations: Around 5.3% of naive CD4 clonotypes were shared across several donors.

The study separated CD4+ cells into CD45RA+ naive and CD45RA-negative memory subsets. CDR3 length: 15 residues. J gave up 6 bases and V 3 bases, and 6 bases lay outside the gene matches. Germline loops: CDR1 SGHDT, CDR2 YYEEEE. This clonotype was sampled from a man younger than 35 in good health. Sample: memory CD4+ T cells sorted from blood. Subset indicated: CD45RA-negative fraction. V gene TRBV5-6 combines with J gene TRBJ2-1, with 10 positions matching TRBD2. The CDR3 sequence: CASSWWLAGVNEQFF. CDR3 bases: TGTGCCAGCAGCTGGTGGCTAGCGGGAGTCAATGAGCAGTTCTTC.